The 4 T cell receptor beta chains below come from one sample, sequenced in a study of shared clonotypes between healthy human individuals. The protocol was immunoSEQ multiplex PCR, while the TCRdb copy is restricted to in-frame clones and leaves out a portion. The data contain approximately 600,000 clones, approximately 95% of them singletons. Naive CD8 cells comprised CD45RO-negative, CCR7-positively selected cells, excluding terminally differentiated effector memory CD45RA+ cells. The material sequenced was naive CD8+ T cells sorted from blood. The receptor set was obtained from a woman younger than 45 in good health.

The chain recombines TRBV30 with TRBJ1-3, with no clear D. Between the trimmed V and J ends, which lost 0 bases and 2 bases, there was a span of 5 bases. The CDR3 runs to 13 residues. Germline values: CDR1 GTSNPN, CDR2 SVGIG (reference sequence). DNA of the CDR3: TGTGCCTGGAGTGTACAAACTGGAAACACCATATATTTT. This encodes CAWSVQTGNTIYF. Full variable domain (rest looked up from reference TRBV30 and TRBJ1-3): SQTIHQWPATLVQPVGSPLSLECTVEGTSNPNLYWYRQAAGRGLQLLFYSVGIGQISSEVPQNLSASRPQDRQFILSSKKLLLSDSGFYLCAWSVQTGNTIYFGEGSWLTVV.

The rearrangement joins TRBV27 to TRBJ2-1; 8 bases are a match to TRBD2. V shed 10 bases, J shed 9 bases, and the junction held 8 bases outside the gene matches. The CDR3 loop spans 12 amino acids. Germline-derived CDR1 and CDR2 are MNHEY and SMNVEV (reference sequence). The DNA of the CDR3 is TGTGCCATCTCCCCGGGGGGGGGTGAGCAGTTCTTC. Protein sequence: CAISPGGGEQFF.

The chain has TRBV6-6 and TRBJ1-2; D might be TRBD1 (5 bases). This CDR3 has 15 residues. The V end was cut by 2 bases, the J end by 13 bases, with 23 bases between. Germline CDR1 is MNHNY and CDR2 is SVGAGI (reference sequence). The CDR3 here is CASSYTPSPGREGTF. The CDR3 nucleotides read TGTGCCAGCAGTTACACGCCCTCGCCCGGCAGGGAAGGCACCTTC.

The CDR3, as DNA: TGTGCCAGCAGCTCCTACAGGGTTACTAGCACAGATACGCAGTATTTT. It codes for CASSSYRVTSTDTQYF. V and J are TRBV11-2 and TRBJ2-3; possibly TRBD1 for D (6 bases). CDR3 length: 16 amino acids. V was cut by 4 bases and J by 0 bases, with 14 bases left in between. Germline V gene lookup returns CDR1 SGHAT and CDR2 FQNNGV.